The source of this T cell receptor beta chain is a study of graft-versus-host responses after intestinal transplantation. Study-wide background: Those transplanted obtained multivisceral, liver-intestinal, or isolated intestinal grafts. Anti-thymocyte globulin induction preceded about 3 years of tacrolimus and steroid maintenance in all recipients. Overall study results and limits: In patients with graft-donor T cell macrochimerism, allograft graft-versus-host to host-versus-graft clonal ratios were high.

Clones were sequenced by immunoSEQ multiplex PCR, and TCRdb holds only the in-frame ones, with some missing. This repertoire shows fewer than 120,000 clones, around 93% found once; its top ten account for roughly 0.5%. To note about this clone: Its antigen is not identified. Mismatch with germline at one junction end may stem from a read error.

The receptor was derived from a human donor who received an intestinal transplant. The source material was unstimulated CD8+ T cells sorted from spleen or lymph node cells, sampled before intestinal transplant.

This CDR3 reads CASSRPSTGAPQETQYF. CDR3 DNA sequence: TGTGCTAGCAGCCGCCCATCGACAGGGGCTCCTCAAGAGACCCAGTACTTC. This chain connects TRBV7-7 to TRBJ2-5; 8 nucleotides align to TRBD1. The germline gives CDR1 SSHAT, CDR2 FNYEAQ (reference sequence). The CDR3 has 17 residues.